Listed here are 19 T cell receptor beta chains from one sample, sequenced in a study of T cell responses to AZD1222 COVID-19 vaccine. Sequenced by immunoSEQ multiplex PCR; TCRdb stores in-frame clones only, minus some. The table has about 160,000 clones, about 91% seen once. This specimen consisted of peripheral blood, obtained on day 0 of MenACWY control vaccination. All receptors derive from an adult in good health.

J is TRBJ2-7 and V is TRBV5-6, with D possibly TRBD2 on 6 matching bases. V lost 4 bases to trimming and J lost 5 bases, with 13 bases between them. The length of the CDR3 is 13 residues. Looked up from germline, CDR1 is SGHDT and CDR2 is YYEEEE. The CDR3: CASSGGARDEQYF. CDR3 nucleotide sequence: TGTGCCAGCAGCGGAGGGGCGAGAGACGAGCAGTACTTC. The full variable domain, completed using reference TRBV5-6 and TRBJ2-7, is DAGVTQSPTHLIKTRGQQVTLRCSPKSGHDTVSWYQQALGQGPQFIFQYYEEEERQRGNFPDRFSGHQFPNYSSELNVNALLLGDSALYLCASSGGARDEQYFGPGTRLTVT.

The V call is TRBV29-1, the J call TRBJ2-1, with 8 positions matching TRBD1. Germline values: CDR1 SQVTM, CDR2 ANQGSEA. This CDR3 has 13 amino acids. CDR3 protein: CRAGQGADNEQFF. The DNA for the CDR3 is TGCAGGGCCGGACAGGGAGCGGATAATGAGCAGTTCTTC.

The chain recombines TRBV7-2 with TRBJ1-1; D gene unclear. Looked up from germline, CDR1 is SGHTA and CDR2 is FQGNSA. This CDR3 region has 12 residues. V lost 2 bases and J lost 1, with 2 bases in between. The CDR3 reads CASSLQNTEAFF. CDR3 bases: TGTGCCAGCAGCTTACAGAACACTGAAGCTTTCTTT.

This clone was detected a few times. The same CDR3 arises from other DNA sequences in this sample as well. This chain uses TRBV30 with TRBJ1-5, with 7 bases matching TRBD1. Germline assignment: CDR1 GTSNPN and CDR2 SVGIG (reference sequence). The CDR3 runs 13 residues. V trimming: 1 base; J trimming: 4 bases; junction bases outside the gene matches: 1. CDR3 protein: CAWSGDSNQPQHF. CDR3 DNA: TGTGCCTGGAGTGGGGACAGTAATCAGCCCCAGCATTTT. Filled out from reference TRBV30 and TRBJ1-5, the complete variable domain reads SQTIHQWPATLVQPVGSPLSLECTVEGTSNPNLYWYRQAAGRGLQLLFYSVGIGQISSEVPQNLSASRPQDRQFILSSKKLLLSDSGFYLCAWSGDSNQPQHFGDGTRLSIL.

V usage is TRBV27 and J usage is TRBJ1-4; D call uncertain. The CDR3 has 15 residues. Germline-derived CDR1 and CDR2 are MNHEY and SMNVEV (reference sequence). Trimming took off 6 bases at V and 0 bases at J, with 11 bases between the two ends. The CDR3 DNA reads as TGTGCCAGCAGCTTTGAGCATTCAACTAATGAAAAACTGTTTTTT. It translates to CASSFEHSTNEKLFF.

The sample holds a few counts of this clone. The chain combines TRBV30 with TRBJ1-6, with D maybe TRBD1 (5 bases). The CDR3 is made up of 13 amino acids. V lost 3 bases and J 6 bases, leaving 9 bases between the germline ends. Germline CDR1 is GTSNPN and CDR2 is SVGIG (reference sequence). The CDR3 sequence: CAWSNGGNSPLHF. The CDR3 DNA is TGTGCCTGGAGCAATGGGGGTAATTCACCCCTCCACTTT.

Only one count was recorded for this clone. The chain employs TRBV7-9 and TRBJ2-7; perhaps TRBD1 as D (5 bases). Trimming shortened V by 5 bases and J by 2 bases, and 10 bases separated the two germline ends. The CDR3 runs 13 residues. The germline V gene encodes CDR1 SEHNR and CDR2 FQNEAQ (reference sequence). The CDR3, as DNA: TGTGCCAGCAGCCTGGACACAGCCTACGAGCAGTACTTC. Translating it yields CASSLDTAYEQYF.

This sequence joins TRBV9 and TRBJ2-5; maybe TRBD2 (6 bases). Looked up from germline, CDR1 is SGDLS and CDR2 is YYNGEE. Deletions cut 0 bases from V and 2 bases from J, with 11 bases between. This CDR3 region has 15 residues. CDR3 amino acids: CASSVAVLAQETQYF. The DNA of the CDR3 is TGTGCCAGCAGCGTAGCTGTACTAGCTCAAGAGACCCAGTACTTC. The entire variable domain, with the rest obtained from reference TRBV9 and TRBJ2-5, is as follows: DSGVTQTPKHLITATGQRVTLRCSPRSGDLSVYWYQQSLDQGLQFLIQYYNGEERAKGNILERFSAQQFPDLHSELNLSSLELGDSALYFCASSVAVLAQETQYFGPGTRLLVL.

The chain recombines TRBV19 with TRBJ1-1; D gene unclear. Trimming cost V 7 bases and J 3 bases, with 12 bases left between them. The CDR3 has 13 amino acids. Germline values: CDR1 LNHDA, CDR2 SQIVND (reference sequence). CDR3 residues: CASTDLGDTEAFF. CDR3 DNA sequence: TGTGCCAGTACCGACCTCGGGGACACTGAAGCTTTCTTT.

The chain is built from TRBV3-1 (or the pseudogene TRBV3-2) and TRBJ2-7; perhaps TRBD1 as D (7 bases). CDR1 and CDR2 from the germline V gene are LGHDT and YNNKEL (reference sequence). The CDR3 contains 15 residues. The V and J ends lost 1 base and 2 bases respectively, with 12 bases between them. CDR3 loop: CASSQVGGQTYEQYF. The CDR3 DNA reads TGTGCCAGCAGCCAAGTCGGGGGACAGACCTACGAGCAGTACTTC.

Here the CDR3 DNA reads TGTGCCAGCAGCTCGTGGGAGATGACTAGCGGTAATGAGCAGTTCTTC. Protein product: CASSSWEMTSGNEQFF. The chain joins TRBV7-8 to TRBJ2-1; 9 bases are a match to TRBD2. The junction had 11 bases not matched to a gene; V was cut back by 4 bases and J by 7 bases. Germline values: CDR1 SGHVS, CDR2 FQNEAQ. The CDR3 contains 16 residues.

The rearrangement links TRBV5-4 to TRBJ2-7; 8 bases align to TRBD1. CDR3 size: 14 residues. V lost 3 bases and J lost 9; bases outside the gene matches: 11. Germline V gives CDR1 SGHNT, CDR2 YYREEE (reference sequence). Written as DNA, the CDR3 is TGTGCCAGCAGCTCAGGGGGCACGGGTTTCAGGCAGTACTTC. Its translation: CASSSGGTGFRQYF.

V is TRBV19 and J is TRBJ2-7; D call uncertain. V was clipped by 0 bases and J by 3 bases, with 15 bases between them. Germline V gene sequence: CDR1 LNHDA, CDR2 SQIVND (reference sequence). This CDR3 contains 16 residues. The CDR3 region is CASSIDPYARNYEQYF. CDR3 coding DNA: TGTGCCAGTAGTATAGATCCTTATGCGAGAAACTACGAGCAGTACTTC.

The rearrangement uses TRBV28 and TRBJ2-7; 9 nucleotides match TRBD2. The germline V gene has CDR1 MDHEN and CDR2 SYDVKM. Unmatched junction bases numbered 15, after V lost 5 bases and J lost 4 bases. The CDR3 runs 17 residues. The CDR3 DNA follows: TGTGCCAGCAGTCCCTCCTATAGACTAGCGGCTGCGTACGAGCAGTACTTC. Encoded protein: CASSPSYRLAAAYEQYF.

The chain joins TRBV7-8 to TRBJ2-7; tentatively, D is TRBD1 (6 bases). The germline V gene encodes CDR1 SGHVS and CDR2 FQNEAQ. This CDR3 region has 15 residues. Trimming removed 3 bases at V and 5 bases at J, with 17 bases between. CDR3 residues: CASSFGQIGVNEQYF. The CDR3 DNA reads as TGTGCCAGCAGCTTTGGACAGATAGGTGTCAACGAGCAGTACTTC.

With regard to this clone: An end of the junction differs from the germline gene, which may be a read error. V gene TRBV2 combines with J gene TRBJ1-5; weak D call: TRBD1 (6 bases). The CDR3 runs to 13 residues. CDR1 is SNHLY, CDR2 FYNNEI, per germline. In DNA form, the CDR3 reads TGTGCCAGCAGGGAAGGGGGATCCGGGCCCCAGCATTTT. Encoded protein: CASREGGSGPQHF.

The V and J genes are TRBV20-1 and TRBJ1-5; 9 nucleotides agree with TRBD1. Germline values: CDR1 DFQATT, CDR2 SNEGSKA (reference sequence). J was trimmed by 6 bases and V by 3 bases; bases with no gene match: 6. CDR3 size: 14 residues. The CDR3 DNA is TGCAGTGCTAGTCCCGGGACAGGGAGTCAGCCCCAGCATTTT. Protein: CSASPGTGSQPQHF.

V is TRBV6-2 or TRBV6-3 and J is TRBJ2-2; D is ambiguous. In germline, CDR1 is MNHEY, CDR2 SVGEGT. The CDR3 runs 14 residues. V dropped 5 bases and J dropped 3 bases, with 10 bases sitting between them. The CDR3 coding sequence is TGTGCCAGCAGTCCGTTCGCAGACACCGGGGAGCTGTTTTTT. Residues: CASSPFADTGELFF.

The genes are TRBV10-3 and TRBJ2-7, with 7 bases lining up with TRBD1. The CDR3 spans 14 residues. Germline values: CDR1 ENHRY, CDR2 SYGVKD. J was trimmed by 6 bases and V by 0 bases; bases with no gene match: 5. The CDR3: CAISESKGTAEQYF. The CDR3 DNA is TGTGCCATCAGTGAGTCGAAGGGGACAGCCGAGCAGTACTTC.